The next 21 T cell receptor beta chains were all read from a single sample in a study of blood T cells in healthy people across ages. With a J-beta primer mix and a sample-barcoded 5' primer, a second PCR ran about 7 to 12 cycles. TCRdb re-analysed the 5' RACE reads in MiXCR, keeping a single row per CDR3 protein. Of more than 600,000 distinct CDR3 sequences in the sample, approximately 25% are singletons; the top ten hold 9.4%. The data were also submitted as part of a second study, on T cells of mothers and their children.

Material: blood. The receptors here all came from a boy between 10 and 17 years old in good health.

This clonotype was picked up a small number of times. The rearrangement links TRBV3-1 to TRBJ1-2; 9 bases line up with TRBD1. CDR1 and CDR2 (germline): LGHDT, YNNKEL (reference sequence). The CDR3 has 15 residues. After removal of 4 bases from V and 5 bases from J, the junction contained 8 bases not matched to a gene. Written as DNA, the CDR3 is TGTGCCAGCAGCCCGACAGGGGGAGAAGGGTATGGCTACACCTTC. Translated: CASSPTGGEGYGYTF.

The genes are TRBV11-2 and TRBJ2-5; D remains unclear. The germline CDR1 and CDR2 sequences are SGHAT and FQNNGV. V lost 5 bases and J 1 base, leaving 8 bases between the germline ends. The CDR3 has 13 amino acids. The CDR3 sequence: CASSPMSQETQYF. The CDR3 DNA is TGTGCCAGCAGCCCTATGTCCCAAGAGACCCAGTACTTC.

The CDR3 DNA reads TGTGCCAGCAGCTGGACGGGGACGGCCAAAAATGAAAAACTGTTTTTT. It yields the protein CASSWTGTAKNEKLFF. The V call is TRBV11-2, the J call TRBJ1-4; D perhaps matches TRBD1 (5 bases). The germline V and J ends were trimmed by 4 bases and 5 bases, with 17 bases remaining between them. The germline V gene has CDR1 SGHAT and CDR2 FQNNGV. This CDR3 comprises 16 residues. Full variable domain (outside the CDR3, taken from reference TRBV11-2 and TRBJ1-4): EAGVAQSPRYKIIEKRQSVAFWCNPISGHATLYWYQQILGQGPKLLIQFQNNGVVDDSQLPKDRFSAERLKGVDSTLKIQPAKLEDSAVYLCASSWTGTAKNEKLFFGSGTQLSVL.

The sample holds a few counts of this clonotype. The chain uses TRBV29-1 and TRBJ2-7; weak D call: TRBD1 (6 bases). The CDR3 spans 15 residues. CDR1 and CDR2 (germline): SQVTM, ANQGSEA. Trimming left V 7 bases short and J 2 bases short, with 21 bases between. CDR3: CSATYHRVETYEQYF. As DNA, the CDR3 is TGCAGCGCCACATACCACAGGGTTGAGACCTACGAGCAGTACTTC.

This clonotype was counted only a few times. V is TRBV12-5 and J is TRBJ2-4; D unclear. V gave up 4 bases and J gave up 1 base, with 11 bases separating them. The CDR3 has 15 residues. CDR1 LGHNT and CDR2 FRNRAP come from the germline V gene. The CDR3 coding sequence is TGTGCTAGTGGTTCGTCGATGGGGGCCAAAAACATTCAGTACTTC. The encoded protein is CASGSSMGAKNIQYF.

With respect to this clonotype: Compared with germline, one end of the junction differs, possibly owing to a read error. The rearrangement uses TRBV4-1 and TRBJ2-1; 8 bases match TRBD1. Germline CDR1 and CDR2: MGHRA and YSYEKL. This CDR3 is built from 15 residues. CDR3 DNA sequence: TGCGCCAGCAGCCCAGACAGGGGATCCTGCAATGAGCAGTTCTTC. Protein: CASSPDRGSCNEQFF.

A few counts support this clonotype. CDR3 protein: CASSVLTGNNEQFF. CDR3 nucleotides: TGTGCCAGCAGCGTACTGACGGGAAACAATGAGCAGTTCTTC. The chain has TRBV7-2 and TRBJ2-1; the D gene is possibly TRBD2 (5 bases). CDR3 length: 14 amino acids. CDR1 and CDR2 (germline): SGHTA, FQGNSA. The V end lost 5 bases, the J end lost 5 bases, and 13 bases lay between the germline ends.

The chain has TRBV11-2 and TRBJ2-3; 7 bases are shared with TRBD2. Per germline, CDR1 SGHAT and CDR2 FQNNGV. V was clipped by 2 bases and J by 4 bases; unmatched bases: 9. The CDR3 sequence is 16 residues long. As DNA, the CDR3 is TGTGCCAGCAGCTTATACGCAGCGGCGGGAGCAGATACGCAGTATTTT. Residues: CASSLYAAAGADTQYF.

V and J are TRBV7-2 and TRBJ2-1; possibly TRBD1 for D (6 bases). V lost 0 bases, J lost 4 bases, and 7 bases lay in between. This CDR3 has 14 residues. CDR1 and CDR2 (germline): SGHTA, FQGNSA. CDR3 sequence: CASSLAQGYNEQFF. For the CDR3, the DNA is TGTGCCAGCAGCTTAGCTCAGGGGTACAATGAGCAGTTCTTC.

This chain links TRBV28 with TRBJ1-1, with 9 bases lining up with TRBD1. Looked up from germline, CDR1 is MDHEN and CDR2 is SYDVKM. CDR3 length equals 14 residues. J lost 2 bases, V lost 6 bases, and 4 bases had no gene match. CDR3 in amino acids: CASRADRGNTEAFF. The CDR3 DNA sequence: TGTGCCAGCAGAGCGGACAGGGGAAACACTGAAGCTTTCTTT.

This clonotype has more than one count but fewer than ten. The CDR3 sequence is CSAREGWSGGLYNEQFF. CDR3 in DNA: TGCAGTGCTAGAGAAGGCTGGAGCGGGGGCCTTTACAATGAGCAGTTCTTC. J is TRBJ2-5 and V is TRBV20-1; TRBD2 aligns across 8 bases. The end of the DNA fits TRBJ2-1 better, so the J call may be wrong. Germline V gene sequence: CDR1 DFQATT, CDR2 SNEGSKA (reference sequence). This CDR3 contains 17 residues.

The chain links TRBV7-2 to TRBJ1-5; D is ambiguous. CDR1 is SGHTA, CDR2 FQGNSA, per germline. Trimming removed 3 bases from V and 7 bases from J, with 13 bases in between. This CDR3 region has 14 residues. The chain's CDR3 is CASSLEGSRQPQHF. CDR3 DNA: TGTGCCAGCAGCTTGGAGGGTTCGAGACAGCCCCAGCATTTT.

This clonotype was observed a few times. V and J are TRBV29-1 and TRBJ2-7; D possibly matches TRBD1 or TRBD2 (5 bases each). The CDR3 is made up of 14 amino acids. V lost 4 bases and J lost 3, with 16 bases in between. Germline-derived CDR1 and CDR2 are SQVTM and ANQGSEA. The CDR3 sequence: CSVGSLGVGYEQYF. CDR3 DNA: TGCAGCGTTGGGTCCTTGGGGGTGGGCTACGAGCAGTACTTC.

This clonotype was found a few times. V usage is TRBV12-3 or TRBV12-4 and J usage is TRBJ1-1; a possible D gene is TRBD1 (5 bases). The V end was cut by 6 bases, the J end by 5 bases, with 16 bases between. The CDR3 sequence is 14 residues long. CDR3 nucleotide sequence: TGTGCCAGCAGCCTATCGGGGGTGGCAACTGAAGCTTTCTTT. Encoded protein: CASSLSGVATEAFF.

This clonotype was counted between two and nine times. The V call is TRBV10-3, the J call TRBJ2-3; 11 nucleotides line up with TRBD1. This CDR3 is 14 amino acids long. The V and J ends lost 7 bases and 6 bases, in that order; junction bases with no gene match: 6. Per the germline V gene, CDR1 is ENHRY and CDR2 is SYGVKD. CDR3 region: CAITGQGAYDTQYF. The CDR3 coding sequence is TGTGCCATCACTGGACAGGGGGCGTATGATACGCAGTATTTT.

The CDR3 region is CSVELLSRGRETQYF. As DNA, the CDR3 is TGCAGCGTTGAATTATTAAGCAGGGGGCGAGAGACCCAGTACTTC. The chain is built from TRBV29-1 and TRBJ2-5; TRBD1 matches 8 bases. Germline trimming cut 2 bases from V and 4 bases from J; bases unmatched to any gene: 9. The CDR3 is 15 amino acids. The germline gives CDR1 SQVTM, CDR2 ANQGSEA. The variable domain in full, completed from reference TRBV29-1 and TRBJ2-5, reads SAVISQKPSRDICQRGTSLTIQCQVDSQVTMMFWYRQQPGQSLTLIATANQGSEATYESGFVIDKFPISRPNLTFSTLTVSNMSPEDSSIYLCSVELLSRGRETQYFGPGTRLLVL.

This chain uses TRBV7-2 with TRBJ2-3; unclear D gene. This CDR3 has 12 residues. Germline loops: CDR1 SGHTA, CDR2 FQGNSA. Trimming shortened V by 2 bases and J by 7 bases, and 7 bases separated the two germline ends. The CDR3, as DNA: TGTGCCAGCAGCTTAAAAACGAATACGCAGTATTTT. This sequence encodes CASSLKTNTQYF.

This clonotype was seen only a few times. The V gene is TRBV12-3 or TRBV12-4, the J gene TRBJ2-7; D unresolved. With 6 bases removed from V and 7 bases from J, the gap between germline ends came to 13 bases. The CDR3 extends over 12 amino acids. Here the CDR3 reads CASSTPPREQYF. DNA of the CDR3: TGTGCCAGCAGCACCCCCCCCAGGGAGCAGTACTTC.

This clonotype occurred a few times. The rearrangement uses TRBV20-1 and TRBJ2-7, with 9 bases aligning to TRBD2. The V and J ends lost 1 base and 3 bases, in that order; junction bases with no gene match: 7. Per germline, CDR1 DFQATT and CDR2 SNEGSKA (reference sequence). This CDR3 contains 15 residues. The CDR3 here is CSARAVTSGDYEQYF. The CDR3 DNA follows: TGCAGTGCTAGAGCGGTGACTAGCGGAGACTACGAGCAGTACTTC.

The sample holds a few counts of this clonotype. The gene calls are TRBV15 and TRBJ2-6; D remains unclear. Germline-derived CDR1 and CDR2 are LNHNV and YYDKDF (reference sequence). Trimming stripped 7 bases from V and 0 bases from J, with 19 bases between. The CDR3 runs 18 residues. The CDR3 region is CATIDGPRVLSGANVLTF. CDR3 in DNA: TGTGCCACCATCGATGGCCCTCGGGTCCTCTCTGGGGCCAACGTCCTGACTTTC.

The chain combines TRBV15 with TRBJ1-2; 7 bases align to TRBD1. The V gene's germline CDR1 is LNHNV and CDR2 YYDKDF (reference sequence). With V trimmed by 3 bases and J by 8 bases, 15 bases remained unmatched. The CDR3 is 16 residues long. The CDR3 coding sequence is TGTGCCACCAGCAGGGGACAGAGTACGCATCTATGGGGCTACACCTTC. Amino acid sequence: CATSRGQSTHLWGYTF. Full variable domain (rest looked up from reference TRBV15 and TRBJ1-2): DAMVIQNPRYQVTQFGKPVTLSCSQTLNHNVMYWYQQKSSQAPKLLFHYYDKDFNNEADTPDNFQSRRPNTSFCFLDIRSPGLGDTAMYLCATSRGQSTHLWGYTFGSGTRLTVV.